This T cell receptor (beta chain) was sequenced during a study of T-cell memory formation after mild COVID-19 (dated by TCRdb to about 2021). In terms of the full investigation: TCR sequence clusters from the two donors were largely donor specific. In a couple of donors, T-cell clones that expanded and contracted after mild COVID-19 were followed by sequencing TCRalpha and TCRbeta repertoires longitudinally. The cohort was made up of two young adult volunteers, one female and one male, who were previously healthy. The full study reports these points: Contracting CD4+ clones turned up mainly in the CM and EM memory subsets, whereas EMRA was where CD8+ clones were enriched. Only a couple of mild cases were covered by the study, and larger cohorts that include severe cases with pre-infection samples were considered necessary. The second-wave clones that peaked on day 37 were not confirmed to be SARS-CoV-2 specific. Balanced CD4/CD8 phenotypes were observed for clones contracting from day 15 to 85, whereas a bias towards CD4+ was observed for a second wave of clones expanding from day 15 to 37. Some responding clones were detected in pre-infection memory, which suggested that pre-existing cross-reactive memory T cells had joined the SARS-CoV-2 response.

PBMCs were isolated by Ficoll-Paque density gradient centrifugation. On this clonotype itself: Its binding antigen is unknown. Base qualities are not provided; no much larger clone lies one nucleotide away.

TCRdb shows the sequencer as Illumina NovaSeq 6000. cDNA libraries for TCRalpha and TCRbeta were prepared by 5'RACE using constant-segment primers, with sample barcodes and unique molecular identifiers added. RNA was extracted from every sample with Trizol reagent. Amplification of the libraries took two PCR steps, and the second step added a second sample barcode plus Illumina TruSeq adapters. Sequencing of the libraries was done on an Illumina NovaSeq, producing 2 x 150 bp paired-end reads. The paper's data handling went like this. The reads were demultiplexed and collapsed into UMI-guided consensus sequences using migec v1.2.7. Using mixcr v2.1.11, the UMI consensuses were aligned to TRA and TRB V and J templates and assembled into clonotypes. Expanded or contracted clonotypes were those called significant by both edgeR and NoisET, with noise models trained on biological replicates. For edgeR calls, the thresholds were a false discovery rate-adjusted p below 0.01 and a log2 fold-change of 1. As an exploratory analysis of dynamics, max-normalized trajectories of the 1000 most abundant clonotypes were examined with PCA combined with hierarchical clustering. Separately sequenced CD4+ and CD8+ repertoires were used to assign a CD4 or CD8 phenotype to each responding clone. The raw public reads went through TCRdb reprocessing: fastp at Q25, MiXCR clone calling, in-frame beta chains kept. A single entry per CDR3 protein holds the most common genes and DNA from its merged rows. These V and J calls derive from TCRdb rather than the authors' analysis. This sample is represented by 400,000 to 500,000 distinct CDR3 sequences; over 15% of them were singletons. Approximately 8.4% of the sample goes to the ten largest clones.

Sequenced: PBMCs or a T cell subset sorted from them (not recorded which). The sequence was obtained from an adult woman who had mild COVID-19 (a few samples of this study predate the infection). The sample titles of this study are shuffled in the database, so cell type and time point are left out; the donor was told from shared clones.

The bases read TGCGCCAGCAGCCAAGATTCGATTAGCAATCAGCCCCAGCATTTT. Its translation reads: CASSQDSISNQPQHF. Here the chain combines TRBV4-3 and TRBJ1-5, with the D gene too uncertain to name. Relative to germline, V is 0 bases shorter and J is 0 bases shorter, with 6 bases between their ends. From the cysteine through the phenylalanine, the CDR3 covers 15 amino acids. Only the CDR3 region is kept as DNA, spanning 45 bases read in frame from base 1. The germline V gene specifies LGHNA as CDR1 and YSLEER as CDR2.